A selection of T cell receptor beta chains follows, all from one sample in a study of blood T cell repertoires in COVID-19. Profiled with immunoSEQ multiplex PCR; TCRdb holds only in-frame clones, not every one. This sample has approximately 200,000 clones, with around 94% found just once. Sequencing input: peripheral blood. Receptor source: a man aged 25 to 40 with COVID-19, enrolled during active disease. CDR3s include the opening cysteine and the closing phenylalanine or tryptophan. Expanded clones are given a class, and other clones once, few, many or no size at all.

>once|TRBV11-2|15
CASTKHVQGPDTQYF
>NA|TRBV29-1|12
CSVDRDTNEQFF
>NA|TRBV5-6|14
CASSSPSSGNTIYF
>NA|TRBV6-7|11
CARESNQPQHF
>NA|TRBV9|14
CASSPGRGNQPQHF
>NA|TRBV4-1|15
CASSHLRGAREKLFF
>NA|TRBV18|16
CASSPTGTATNTEAFF
>NA|TRBV19|15
CASSRGGAFTGELFF
>NA|TRBV6-6|16
CASSIAGGPSTDTQYF
>NA|TRBV13|16
CASSSDRDNAGNTIYF
>NA|TRBV27|14
CASSLSGGAVEAFF
>NA|TRBV5-1|14
CASSPKGPAGSQYF
>NA|TRBV6-1|14
CASSDRGSNQPQHF
>NA|TRBV2|14
CASSEQGEAYGYTF
>once|TRBV6-4|19
CASTYKGLRVAVMNTEAFF
>NA|TRBV2|15
CASSEAGLAGNIQYF
>NA|TRBV19|14
CASSSQGAKAEAFF
>NA|TRBV7-9|16
CASSLVGTGVNYGYTF
>NA|TRBV25-1|13
CASSDRVGQPQHF
>NA|TRBV6-6|14
CASNQKQGNQPQHF
>few|TRBV5-1|13
CASSSYVGNEQFF
>NA|TRBV12-5|19
CASGNNPGGGRRFGYGYTF
>NA|TRBV19|16
CASSATSGGAVDTQYF
>NA|TRBV12-3/TRBV12-4|12
CASQGAGETQYF
>NA|TRBV12-1|15
CASSRREGTGTMRNF
>NA|TRBV19|14
CASSIDSGSYEQYF
>NA|TRBV2|13
CASAGGMNTEAFF
>NA|TRBV10-3|11
CAIMGGVGYTF
>NA|TRBV11-2|14
CASAQGSYNSPLHF
>NA|TRBV6-5|14
CASSKDRFNQPQHF
>NA|TRBV7-6|16
CASSTLAGGNTGELFF
>NA|TRBV5-4|14
CASSLGRVSGELFF
>NA|TRBV19|12
CASSHRGPEAFF
>NA|TRBV11-2|16
CASSLVAGAGYNEQFF
>NA|TRBV19|14
CASSQTGLNTEAFF
>NA|TRBV21-1|17
CASSKASGQGGSGTQYF
>NA|TRBV5-6|15
CASTNRDRASEKLFF
>few|TRBV30|12
CAWNLGTGVGIF
>NA|TRBV7-9|14
CASSFDQGGEKLFF
>NA|TRBV1|16
CTSSQPGTRATYEQYF
>NA|TRBV5-1|13
CASSWDRMDGYTF
>NA|TRBV5-1|15
CASSLAGGYSYEQYF
>NA|TRBV12-3/TRBV12-4|11
CASSWHTEAFF
>NA|TRBV11-3|16
CASSLVRDPSTGELFF
>NA|TRBV5-4|14
CASSGRQGSETQYF
>NA|TRBV10-3|11
CAISNTDGYTF
>NA|TRBV6-5|15
CASSSPQGGAYGYTF
>NA|TRBV2|17
CASSNGGIRVSNQPQHF
>NA|TRBV4-1|19
CASSQTRTGGKNPNYGYTF
>NA|TRBV9|15
CASSVVERGTDTQYF
>once|TRBV5-1|16
CASSLLRGTDTGELFF
>NA|TRBV11-2|16
CASSLSGTGGFYGYTF